Listed below are T cell receptor beta chains from one sample, sequenced in a study of T cell responses to AZD1222 COVID-19 vaccine. Produced via immunoSEQ multiplex PCR; TCRdb's table is partial and in-frame only. The table lists 100,000 to 150,000 clones, around 87% of them singletons. The sequenced sample was peripheral blood, obtained on day 0 of AZD1222 vaccination. The receptors come from an adult in good health. Both conserved end residues are part of each CDR3. The D gene is left open where the match is weak. Only part of the rows carry a size: once, few, many, or a class if the clone is expanded.

d_gene	abundance	v_gene	j_gene	CDR3aa	CDR3nt
TRBD1	NA	TRBV6-5	TRBJ2-7	CASTRDRGYYEQYF	TGTGCCAGCACCCGGGACAGGGGGTACTACGAGCAGTACTTC
TRBD2	NA	TRBV9	TRBJ2-3	CASSVAGRVADTQYF	TGTGCCAGCAGCGTAGCCGGGAGGGTGGCAGATACGCAGTATTTT
NA	NA	TRBV28	TRBJ1-6	CASSSPFANSPLHF	TGTGCCAGCAGTTCCCCCTTTGCGAATTCACCCCTCCACTTT
NA	NA	TRBV19	TRBJ1-5	CASTRGYNQPQHF	TGTGCCAGTACTAGAGGATACAATCAGCCCCAGCATTTT
NA	NA	TRBV5-1	TRBJ1-1	CASSLLVGPEAFF	TGCGCCAGCAGCTTGCTTGTGGGTCCCGAAGCTTTCTTT
TRBD2	NA	TRBV27	TRBJ2-5	CASSLSRTSGRSQETQYF	TGTGCCAGCAGTCTATCCCGGACTAGCGGAAGATCCCAAGAGACCCAGTACTTC
TRBD1	NA	TRBV5-1	TRBJ2-3	CASSLTGQGGDTQYF	TGCGCCAGCAGCCTTACGGGACAGGGGGGAGATACGCAGTATTTT
NA	NA	TRBV10-3	TRBJ1-1	CAISDHTKNTEAFF	TGTGCCATCAGTGACCATACAAAGAACACTGAAGCTTTCTTT
NA	once	TRBV20-1	TRBJ2-7	CSATQADEQYF	TGCAGTGCCACGCAGGCCGACGAGCAGTACTTC
NA	NA	TRBV6-4	TRBJ1-6	CASRVQGGSYNSPLHF	TGTGCCAGCAGGGTACAGGGCGGCTCCTATAATTCACCCCTCCACTTT
TRBD1	NA	TRBV19	TRBJ1-2	CATSGQASNYGYTF	TGTGCCACCTCCGGACAGGCCTCTAACTATGGCTACACCTTC
TRBD1	NA	TRBV19	TRBJ1-6	CASTGQGARISNSPLHF	TGTGCCAGTACGGGACAGGGGGCGCGTATTAGTAATTCACCCCTCCACTTT
NA	NA	TRBV10-3	TRBJ1-5	CAISESSKNGRQPQHF	TGTGCCATCAGTGAGTCGAGTAAGAACGGGCGCCAGCCCCAGCATTTT
NA	NA	TRBV5-6	TRBJ1-5	CASSLGQDDSNQPQHF	TGTGCCAGCAGCTTGGGGCAGGATGATAGCAATCAGCCCCAGCATTTT
NA	once	TRBV2	TRBJ2-2	CASSTDLRVSATNTGELFF	TGTGCCAGCAGTACCGATCTACGAGTTTCGGCAACGAACACCGGGGAGCTGTTTTTT
TRBD1	once	TRBV2	TRBJ2-3	CASSELGQGLRGDTQYF	TGTGCCAGCAGTGAGTTGGGACAGGGGCTGAGAGGAGATACGCAGTATTTT
NA	NA	TRBV6-5	TRBJ2-1	CASRLRLTFEQFF	TGTGCCAGCCGTCTTCGCCTTACTTTTGAGCAGTTCTTC
TRBD1	NA	TRBV5-1	TRBJ2-6	CASSLTTTGQGSGANVLTF	TGCGCCAGCAGCCTAACTACAACGGGACAGGGTTCTGGGGCCAACGTCCTGACTTTC
NA	NA	TRBV18	TRBJ2-5	CASSPPGSAQETQYF	TGTGCCAGCTCACCACCGGGCTCAGCCCAAGAGACCCAGTACTTC
NA	NA	TRBV4-2	TRBJ1-2	CASSQEGRTMRYTF	TGTGCCAGCAGCCAAGAGGGGCGGACTATGAGGTACACCTTC
NA	NA	TRBV4-3	TRBJ2-6	CASSPQGLGGTGANVLTF	TGCGCCAGCAGCCCCCAGGGGCTGGGGGGCACTGGGGCCAACGTCCTGACTTTC
TRBD2	once	TRBV6-5	TRBJ2-1	CASTPYGAGGYEQFF	TGTGCCAGCACTCCATACGGAGCGGGAGGCTATGAGCAGTTCTTC
NA	NA	TRBV6-5	TRBJ2-2	CASREYTGELFF	TGTGCCAGCAGAGAGTACACCGGGGAGCTGTTTTTT
NA	few	TRBV4-2	TRBJ1-1	CASSQQPYGVDTEAFF	TGTGCCAGCAGCCAACAGCCCTACGGCGTTGACACTGAAGCTTTCTTT
NA	NA	TRBV5-1	TRBJ1-4	CASSLGRQGNEKLFF	TGCGCCAGCAGCTTGGGGCGGCAGGGAAATGAAAAACTGTTTTTT
NA	few	TRBV7-9	TRBJ2-5	CASSAFSGNQETQYF	TGTGCCAGCAGCGCATTCTCAGGGAACCAAGAGACCCAGTACTTC
NA	once	TRBV9	TRBJ2-5	CASSVADNGGLETQYF	TGTGCCAGCAGCGTAGCTGACAACGGCGGGTTGGAGACCCAGTACTTC
NA	NA	TRBV27	TRBJ1-1	CASSPQGVPNTEAFF	TGTGCCAGCAGTCCTCAAGGGGTTCCGAACACTGAAGCTTTCTTT
NA	NA	TRBV7-2	TRBJ2-1	CASSLFTSYNEQFF	TGTGCCAGCAGCTTATTTACTAGCTACAATGAGCAGTTCTTC
TRBD2	NA	TRBV2	TRBJ2-7	CASGGGYEQYF	TGTGCCAGCGGCGGGGGCTACGAGCAGTACTTC
NA	NA	TRBV6-5	TRBJ1-3	CASSPSPTRGLYF	TGTGCCAGCAGTCCCTCCCCCACCCGGGGCCTTTATTTT